This passage covers 2 T cell receptor beta chains from one sample sequenced in a study of blood T cell repertoires in COVID-19. Repertoires were generated with immunoSEQ multiplex PCR, while TCRdb's copy carries only in-frame clones and drops some. The sample includes tens of thousands of clones, roughly four fifths of them seen just once. The sequencing sample was made of peripheral blood. The receptor source for this set is an older woman with acute or convalescent COVID-19.

This rearrangement joins TRBV5-8 to TRBJ2-1; D is uncertain. Trimming stripped 4 bases from V and 7 bases from J, with 9 bases between. CDR3 length: 12 amino acids. In germline, CDR1 is SGHTS, CDR2 YDEGEE. CDR3 nucleotide sequence: TGTGCCAGCAGCCCGCTAGAAAATGAGCAGTTCTTC. This encodes CASSPLENEQFF.

The chain is built from TRBV25-1 and TRBJ2-2, with TRBD2 identical over 11 bases. The CDR3 is made up of 16 amino acids. CDR1 MGHDK and CDR2 SYGVNS come from the germline V gene. Trimming removed 5 bases from V and 4 bases from J; junction bases left unmatched: 6. The CDR3 loop is CASSTGTSGFTGELFF. The CDR3 nucleotides read TGTGCCAGCAGTACCGGGACTAGCGGATTCACCGGGGAGCTGTTTTTT.